A selection of T cell receptor beta chains follows, all from one sample in a study of cytomegalovirus exposure and HLA in healthy donors. Sequenced by immunoSEQ multiplex PCR; TCRdb stores in-frame clones only, minus some. The table records about 60,000 clones, approximately 95% of them present only once. The sequencing input was PBMCs. These receptors came from a woman between 18 and 29 years old in good health and CMV-seropositive. Both conserved end residues are part of each CDR3. D genes are given only for firm matches. Expanded clones get a size class; other rows say once, few or many, or leave the size out.

>TRBJ1-2|-|-|TRBV5-6
TGTGCCAGCAGCTTGCTGGAGGGGTATGGCTACACCTTC
CASSLLEGYGYTF
>TRBJ2-7|-|TRBD2|TRBV9
TGTGCCAGCAGCGTAGGGACTAGCGGGTTCGACGAGCAGTACTTC
CASSVGTSGFDEQYF
>TRBJ2-7|once|-|TRBV4-1
TGCGCCAGCAGCTACAGAGATAATTACGAGCAGTACTTC
CASSYRDNYEQYF
>TRBJ2-7|-|-|TRBV5-8
TGTGCCAGCAGCTTGTACCCAGGTCTCTACGAGCAGTACTTC
CASSLYPGLYEQYF
>TRBJ1-4|-|TRBD1|TRBV6-1
TGTGCCAGCAGTGAAGCGCGGACAGGGGGCGGTGAAAAACTGTTTTTT
CASSEARTGGGEKLFF
>TRBJ1-6|once|TRBD1|TRBV4-3
TGCGCCAGCAGCCTATCGAGGGGGCTAAGGGATTCACCCCTCCACTTT
CASSLSRGLRDSPLHF
>TRBJ2-1|-|-|TRBV27
TGTGCCAGCAGATTAGGAGGGAGCTCCTACAATGAGCAGTTCTTC
CASRLGGSSYNEQFF
>TRBJ2-7|-|TRBD1|TRBV28
TGTGCCAGCATTTCAACAGGGGTTCACGAGCAGTACTTC
CASISTGVHEQYF
>TRBJ2-7|-|TRBD2|TRBV28
TGTGCCAGCAGTTTACGGTCGGGAGGCGAGCAGTACTTC
CASSLRSGGEQYF
>TRBJ1-3|once|-|TRBV30
TGTGCCTGGAGAAACAGGAACGCTCCTGGAAACACCATATATTTT
CAWRNRNAPGNTIYF
>TRBJ1-1|-|TRBD1|TRBV30
TGTGCCTGGGAACCCGGCAGGGGGCTTCCTGAAGCTTTCTTT
CAWEPGRGLPEAFF
>TRBJ1-4|-|TRBD1|TRBV14
TGTGCCAAGGGGGCAGGACTACTGTTTTTT
CAKGAGLLFF
>TRBJ1-2|-|TRBD1|TRBV7-8
TGTGCCAGCAGCCCTAGGACAGGGTCTAACTATGGCTACACCTTC
CASSPRTGSNYGYTF
>TRBJ2-1|once|TRBD2|TRBV5-4
TGTGCCAGCAGCACAAGGACTAGCGGGAGCTATGAGCAGTTCTTC
CASSTRTSGSYEQFF
>TRBJ2-1|-|-|TRBV6-1
TGTGCCAGCAGTGAAATGGCGGGGGCGTACAATGAGCAGTTCTTC
CASSEMAGAYNEQFF
>TRBJ1-1|-|-|TRBV19
TGTGCCAGTAGTACCGTGGTGGGGGGAGACACTGAAGCTTTCTTT
CASSTVVGGDTEAFF
>TRBJ2-1|-|-|TRBV14
TGTGCCAGCAGCCCAACGGCCTACAATGAGCAGTTCTTC
CASSPTAYNEQFF
>TRBJ2-1|-|TRBD2|TRBV6-5
TGTGCCAGCAGTTACTCCTCGGGACTAGCGCAAAATGAGCAGTTCTTC
CASSYSSGLAQNEQFF
>TRBJ1-1|-|-|TRBV20-1
TGCAGTGCTAGAGGCGAAGGGGGAGCTTTCTTT
CSARGEGGAFF
>TRBJ1-2|-|-|TRBV6-5
TGTGCCAGCAGCCGTACCACAGGGTGGAGTGGCTACACCTTC
CASSRTTGWSGYTF
>TRBJ2-1|-|TRBD2|TRBV5-1
TGCGCCAGCAGCTCCGGGACTAGCGGCCCCCGGGCGCAGTTCTTC
CASSSGTSGPRAQFF
>TRBJ1-1|-|TRBD1|TRBV30
TGTGCCTGGAGTGTTGTGGGACAGGCGAACACTGAAGCTTTCTTT
CAWSVVGQANTEAFF
>TRBJ2-3|-|-|TRBV29-1
TGCAGCGTTGCGGAGGAGCAGGTTTCTAGCACAGATACGCAGTATTTT
CSVAEEQVSSTDTQYF
>TRBJ2-6|-|-|TRBV5-1
TGCGCCAGCAGCTTCGGCTCTGGGGCCAACGTCCTGACTTTC
CASSFGSGANVLTF
>TRBJ2-4|-|TRBD2|TRBV19
TGTGCCTGCAGCAGGCTGACTAGCGCCAAAAACATTCAGTACTTC
CACSRLTSAKNIQYF
>TRBJ2-7|-|-|TRBV6-5
TGTGCCAGCAGTTACACATTGGCGGGCGGGTACGAGCAGTACTTC
CASSYTLAGGYEQYF
>TRBJ2-7|-|-|TRBV6-1
TGTGCCAGCAGTGGCCCAGGGGTCGAGCAGTACTTC
CASSGPGVEQYF
>TRBJ1-6|-|-|TRBV2
TGTGCCAGCAAAAATACAGCGGGGCCTAATTCACCCCTCCACTTT
CASKNTAGPNSPLHF
>TRBJ1-2|-|-|TRBV7-2
TGTGCCAGCAGCTCTTGGACCCAGGGCGGCTACACCTTC
CASSSWTQGGYTF
>TRBJ2-1|-|-|TRBV6-1
TGTGCCAGCAGCCTTGACAGCACCTACAATGAGCAGTTCTTC
CASSLDSTYNEQFF
>TRBJ2-1|-|-|TRBV7-2
TGTGCCAGCACCCAGCTTATGCGGACACACTCCTACAATGAGCAGTTCTTC
CASTQLMRTHSYNEQFF
>TRBJ1-5|-|-|TRBV7-2
TGTGCCAGCAGCTTTAGGGGGGGACAGCCCCAGCATTTT
CASSFRGGQPQHF
>TRBJ1-5|-|-|TRBV15
TGTGCCACCAGCAGAGATCTGCAGGTCAATCAGCCCCAGCATTTT
CATSRDLQVNQPQHF
>TRBJ1-1|-|-|TRBV5-5
TGTGCCAGCAGCTTGGCCCGTCGGAACACTGAAGCTTTCTTT
CASSLARRNTEAFF
>TRBJ2-2|-|-|TRBV5-1
TGCGCCAGCAGCTTGGCCGGACAAGTAAACACCGGGGAGCTGTTTTTT
CASSLAGQVNTGELFF
>TRBJ1-1|-|-|TRBV13
TGTGCCAGCAGACCCCGGACAGAAGACACTGAAGCTTTCTTT
CASRPRTEDTEAFF
>TRBJ2-3|-|-|TRBV6-1
TGTGCCAGCAGTGGAAGGACAGGCACAGATACGCAGTATTTT
CASSGRTGTDTQYF
>TRBJ1-5|-|-|TRBV30
TGTGCCTGGAGCTGGAGTGTACGGGGAAATCAGCCCCAGCATTTT
CAWSWSVRGNQPQHF
>TRBJ1-4|-|TRBD1|TRBV11-2
TGTGCCAGCAGCTTTGGACAGGAACCAACTAATGAAAAACTGTTTTTT
CASSFGQEPTNEKLFF
>TRBJ1-5|-|-|TRBV18
TGTGCCAGCTCACAGATAGGAGGGGATCAGCCCCAGCATTTT
CASSQIGGDQPQHF
>TRBJ2-1|-|-|TRBV5-4
TGTGCCAGCAGTAGCCGGAACGGGAGCTCCTACAATGAGCAGTTCTTC
CASSSRNGSSYNEQFF
>TRBJ1-5|-|TRBD1|TRBV29-1
TGCAGCGTTGGACAGGGGGCCGGCAATCAGCCCCAGCATTTT
CSVGQGAGNQPQHF
>TRBJ1-5|-|-|TRBV4-1
TGCGCCAGCAGCCAAGAGGCCGGCAGGGGCTCAAGACAGCCCCAGCATTTT
CASSQEAGRGSRQPQHF
>TRBJ2-7|-|-|TRBV9
TGTGCCAGCAGCCCCGTAGCCACGGATCCCTACGAGCAGTACTTC
CASSPVATDPYEQYF
>TRBJ2-3|once|TRBD2|TRBV7-2
TGTGCCAGCAGCCCTCGGGGTAGCGGGGTCACAGATACGCAGTATTTT
CASSPRGSGVTDTQYF
>TRBJ1-3|-|-|TRBV4-2
TGTGCCAGCAGCCAAGATCCCCGGGGGGGGGCCCGAAACACCATATATTTT
CASSQDPRGGARNTIYF
>TRBJ2-5|-|-|TRBV7-9
TGTGCCAGCAGCGCACAGGGAGAGACCCAGTACTTC
CASSAQGETQYF
>TRBJ2-7|-|TRBD2|TRBV29-1
TGCAGCGTTTCCTCGATTACCGGGACTATGAGACCCTACGAGCAGTACTTC
CSVSSITGTMRPYEQYF
>TRBJ2-1|-|TRBD2|TRBV5-1
TGCGCCAGCAGCCCGGGACTAGCGGGAACTTATGAGCAGTTCTTC
CASSPGLAGTYEQFF
>TRBJ1-1|-|-|TRBV4-1
TGCGCCAGCAGCTCCACCGTGATACGCGGGGTGGTCCCTGAAGCTTTCTTT
CASSSTVIRGVVPEAFF
>TRBJ1-2|-|-|TRBV6-6
TGTGCCAGCAGACGAGACCGGTCGGGCTATGGCTACACCTTC
CASRRDRSGYGYTF
>TRBJ1-5|-|-|TRBV28
TGTGCCAGCAGTTTAGGAGGTCCAAGCAATCAGCCCCAGCATTTT
CASSLGGPSNQPQHF
>TRBJ1-2|-|-|TRBV5-5
TGTGCCAGCAGCTTTAGACAGGAAGCTAACTATGGCTACACCTTC
CASSFRQEANYGYTF
>TRBJ2-7|-|TRBD1|TRBV27
TGTGCCAGCAGTTTACGCCCTCCCTGGACAGGGGCCTCCTACGAGCAGTACTTC
CASSLRPPWTGASYEQYF